What follows is one TCR beta chain and its context. It has no known antigen specificity. Per-nucleotide qualities are absent, and no much larger clonotype sits a single base away. This sample was taken from a study of response to subunit inactivated influenza vaccine listed by TCRdb under 2018. About the study as a whole: Deep quantitative profiling of the T cell receptor repertoire was used in the study to follow responses to a trivalent subunit inactivated influenza vaccine.

Study-level results and caveats: It was suggested by the authors that each seasonal influenza vaccination may recruit only a limited number of new T cells.

The CDR3 starts with the cysteine, ends with the phenylalanine, and has 14 residues. Only the CDR3 region is kept as DNA, spanning 42 bases read in frame from base 1. The V end loses 0 bases and the J end loses 8 bases, and a stretch of 16 bases separates them. CDR1 is given as DFQATT and CDR2 as SNEGSKA, both from the germline V gene (reference sequence). The library came from RT-PCR. The sequencer was an Illumina HiSeq 2500. TCRdb trimmed the raw reads at Q25, called clones with MiXCR and kept productive beta chains. A single entry per CDR3 protein holds the most common genes and DNA from its merged rows. This sample holds 450,000 to 600,000 distinct CDR3 sequences; 16% were observed only once. 3% to 3.5% of the sample rests with the top ten.

The sequencing used CD4+ T cells sorted from PBMCs, collected approximately 25 months after vaccination. The source of this sequence is a man between 50 and 75 years old who received an inactivated influenza vaccine. Donor details come from another sample of the same person, matched by shared clones. The rearranged segments are TRBV20-1 and TRBJ1-2; TRBD1 is a weak D gene call, 6 bases matching. The CDR3 region reads CSAREWTAVSGYTF. The nucleotides are TGCAGTGCTAGAGAGTGGACAGCTGTTTCGGGCTACACCTTC.